The sample holds a few counts of the clone carrying this T cell receptor beta chain. What it recognizes is unknown. The sample is drawn from a study of post-analysis software for immune sequencing data. Study overall: Relapsing-remitting, secondary progressive and progressive-relapsing courses of multiple sclerosis were included. Findings and caveats of the study: Among 4 or 5 TRBV segments more frequent in patients than controls were TRBV5-6, TRBV5-1 and TRBV20-1. Co-batched samples clustered tightly together by F measure. When compared against controls, multiple sclerosis patients showed significantly lower normalized Chao1 diversity.

Incorporated into the TCR beta cDNA libraries were unique molecular identifiers, which served to reduce PCR and sequencing biases. With about 0.95 to 10 million T cells as the source, a few hundred thousand cDNA molecules resulted. Each CDR3 protein is one row after TCRdb ran MiXCR on the PCR reads. The repertoire includes 380,000 or so distinct CDR3 sequences, roughly 38% of them detected once, and 13% sits in the top ten. CDR1 and CDR2 (germline): SGHKS, YYEKEE (reference sequence). The CDR3 runs to 15 residues. V was cut by 3 bases and J by 0 bases, with 12 bases left in between. This TCR was recovered from a girl aged 5 to 17 with multiple sclerosis. The chain uses TRBV5-5 and TRBJ1-1, with D perhaps TRBD1 (5 bases). Sequencing was done on a sample of blood. This CDR3 reads CASSSDGGMNTEAFF. The CDR3 DNA sequence: TGTGCCAGCAGCTCCGACGGGGGGATGAACACTGAAGCTTTCTTT.